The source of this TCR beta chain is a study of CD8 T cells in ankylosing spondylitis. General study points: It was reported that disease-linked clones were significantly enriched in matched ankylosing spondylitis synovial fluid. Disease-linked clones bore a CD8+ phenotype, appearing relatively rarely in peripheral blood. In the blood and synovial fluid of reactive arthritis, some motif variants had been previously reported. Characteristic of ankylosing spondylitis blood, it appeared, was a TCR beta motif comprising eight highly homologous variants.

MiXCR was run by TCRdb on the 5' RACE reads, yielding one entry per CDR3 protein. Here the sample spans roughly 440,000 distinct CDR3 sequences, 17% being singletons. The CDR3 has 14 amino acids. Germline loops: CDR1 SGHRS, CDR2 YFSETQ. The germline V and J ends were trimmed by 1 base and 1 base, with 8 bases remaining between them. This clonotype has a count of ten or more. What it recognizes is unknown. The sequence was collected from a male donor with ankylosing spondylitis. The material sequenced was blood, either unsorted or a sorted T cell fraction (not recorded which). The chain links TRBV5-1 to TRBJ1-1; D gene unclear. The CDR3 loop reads CASSLKSGNTEAFF. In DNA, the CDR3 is TGCGCCAGCAGCTTGAAATCCGGGAACACTGAAGCTTTCTTT.